The next 5 T cell receptor beta chains were all read from a single sample in a study of T-cell reconstitution after alpha-beta-depleted transplantation in children. During its preparation, the TCRbeta library received unique molecular identifiers. MiXCR was run by TCRdb on the PCR reads, yielding one entry per CDR3 protein. The table records a few hundred thousand distinct CDR3 sequences, roughly a tenth of them present only once. Sequenced here: PBMCs, sampled before TCRalphabeta/CD19-depleted stem cell transplant. The receptors were gathered from a child less than two years old with acute myeloid leukemia, due to receive a stem cell transplant.

This clonotype was counted many times. The rearrangement uses TRBV5-5 and TRBJ1-1, with TRBD1 identical over 12 bases. The CDR3 loop spans 15 amino acids. The V gene's germline CDR1 is SGHKS and CDR2 YYEKEE (reference sequence). Trimming cost V 4 bases and J 3 bases; bases outside gene matches: 4. CDR3 amino acids: CASSGTGGSHTEAFF. CDR3 coding DNA: TGTGCCAGCAGCGGGACAGGGGGCAGTCACACTGAAGCTTTCTTT.

This clonotype was recorded at least ten times. The J gene is TRBJ2-7, the V gene TRBV20-1; D may correspond to TRBD1 or TRBD2 (5 bases each). Germline V gene lookup returns CDR1 DFQATT and CDR2 SNEGSKA (reference sequence). The CDR3 is 17 residues long. Trimming took 0 bases from V and 2 from J, leaving 20 bases between them. The CDR3 coding sequence is TGCAGTGCTAGAGATGGGGCGGAGGTAAGACGCCCCTACGAGCAGTACTTC. It codes for CSARDGAEVRRPYEQYF.

This clonotype appeared many times. The rearrangement uses TRBV5-1 and TRBJ1-2; the D gene is possibly TRBD1 (5 bases). Germline V gene lookup returns CDR1 SGHRS and CDR2 YFSETQ. The CDR3 spans 14 residues. Trimming removed 2 bases from V and 3 bases from J, with 11 bases in between. The CDR3: CASSFRAMDYGYTF. CDR3 sequence (DNA): TGCGCCAGCAGCTTCAGGGCCATGGACTATGGCTACACCTTC.

This clonotype was counted many times. This chain joins TRBV7-8 and TRBJ2-2; no reliable D call. V lost 5 bases, J lost 3 bases, and 13 bases lay in between. Germline V lookup: CDR1 SGHVS, CDR2 FQNEAQ. The CDR3 loop spans 15 amino acids. DNA for the CDR3: TGTGCCAGCAGCATTCGGACCCGGGACACCGGGGAGCTGTTTTTT. Its translation is CASSIRTRDTGELFF.

This clonotype was counted a single time. This sequence may be a read error, since a much larger clone differs from it by one base. V usage is TRBV4-2 and J usage is TRBJ1-2; 7 bases are a match to TRBD1. The germline gives CDR1 LGHNA, CDR2 YNFKEQ. This CDR3 contains 15 residues. The CDR3 region is CARSQAQGFSYGYTF. In nucleotides, the CDR3 is TGTGCCAGAAGCCAAGCACAGGGGTTTAGCTATGGCTACACCTTC.